The 17 T cell receptor beta chains below all came from one sample that was sequenced in a study of metastatic and nonmetastatic thyroid tumors. Using MiXCR, TCRdb reanalyzed the PCR reads. The sample consists of approximately 11,000 clones, around 30% of them appearing once. No patient had received any treatment before thyroid surgery. The sample was adjacent normal tissue. The receptors originated from a male donor with papillary thyroid cancer or a benign thyroid nodule (not recorded which). Some clones in this sample may be carry-over from other donors' samples.

The chain is built from TRBV20-1 and TRBJ1-6; 9 positions agree with TRBD1. The CDR3 is 15 amino acids. V lost 0 bases and J lost 3; bases outside the gene matches: 0. CDR1 is DFQATT, CDR2 SNEGSKA, per germline (reference sequence). The CDR3 bases are TGCAGTGCTAGAGAGACAGGGGGCTATAATTCACCCCTCCACTTT. Residues: CSARETGGYNSPLHF.

This chain uses TRBV30 with TRBJ1-1, with D uncertain. Germline V CDR1 and CDR2: GTSNPN, SVGIG (reference sequence). The CDR3 is 15 residues long. V lost 1 base and J 4 bases, leaving 16 bases between the germline ends. CDR3 sequence: CAWSDPPRVGTEAFF. CDR3 nucleotides: TGTGCCTGGAGTGACCCTCCGCGGGTGGGCACTGAAGCTTTCTTT.

Only a few counts were recorded for this clone. The V gene is TRBV6-1, the J gene TRBJ2-7, with 13 positions matching TRBD2. CDR1 and CDR2 (germline): MNHNS, SASEGT. J was trimmed by 3 bases and V by 2 bases; bases with no gene match: 1. The CDR3 sequence is 15 residues long. CDR3 coding DNA: TGTGCCAGCAGTGAAAGACTAGCGGGAGGCTACGAGCAGTACTTC. Its translation is CASSERLAGGYEQYF.

This clone was picked up a small number of times. The chain links TRBV10-1 to TRBJ1-2, with 11 nucleotides matching TRBD1. V shed 4 bases and J 8 bases; nucleotides not matched to a gene: 3. Germline CDR1 is WNHNN and CDR2 is SYGVQD (reference sequence). This CDR3 comprises 13 residues. Here the CDR3 DNA reads TGCGCCAGCAGTGTTGGGACAGGGGGGGGCTACACCTTC. Protein sequence: CASSVGTGGGYTF.

This chain uses TRBV13 with TRBJ1-1; perhaps TRBD1 as D (6 bases). This CDR3 region has 16 residues. The V end lost 3 bases, the J end lost 1 base, and 15 bases lay between the germline ends. Germline values: CDR1 PRHDT, CDR2 FYEKMQ (reference sequence). DNA of the CDR3: TGTGCCAGCAGCTTTCGGGGGCGGGGAAGGAACACTGAAGCTTTCTTT. Translated, it gives CASSFRGRGRNTEAFF.

Judged by abundance, this clone is medium-sized. The V call is TRBV4-1, the J call TRBJ2-7; D not certain. Trimming took 1 base from V and 2 from J, leaving 12 bases between them. Germline CDR1 is MGHRA and CDR2 is YSYEKL. The CDR3 totals 15 residues. CDR3 residues: CASSQGRSPAYEQYF. The CDR3 bases are TGCGCCAGCAGCCAAGGAAGGTCCCCCGCCTACGAGCAGTACTTC.

This sequence joins TRBV28 and TRBJ1-1; 7 bases align to TRBD1. V was pared by 6 bases and J by 1 base, with 14 bases of the junction left unmatched. Germline CDR1 is MDHEN and CDR2 is SYDVKM. This CDR3 is 17 amino acids long. This CDR3 is CASRSTGDAVRNTEAFF. The CDR3 DNA reads TGTGCCAGCAGATCAACAGGGGACGCGGTTCGGAACACTGAAGCTTTCTTT.

CDR3 loop: CASSAPQEIDSNQPQHF. CDR3 coding DNA: TGTGCCAGCAGTGCCCCCCAGGAGATCGATAGCAATCAGCCCCAGCATTTT. The chain couples TRBV2 to TRBJ1-5; D not resolved. The ends were cut back, 4 bases at V and 0 bases at J, with 16 bases in the middle. CDR3 length equals 17 residues. Germline-derived CDR1 and CDR2 are SNHLY and FYNNEI.

At least ten counts were recorded for this clone. The chain recombines TRBV29-1 with TRBJ1-1, with a tentative D call TRBD1 (5 bases). The CDR3 loop spans 13 amino acids. V lost 3 bases to trimming and J lost 3 bases, with 11 bases between them. In germline, CDR1 is SQVTM, CDR2 ANQGSEA. In nucleotides, the CDR3 is TGCAGCGTTGATCGGGGGTGGGACACTGAAGCTTTCTTT. Residues: CSVDRGWDTEAFF.

The sample holds a few counts of this clone. A read error is possible here, since a much larger clone lies one base away. The sample carries other DNA sequences with the same CDR3. V gene TRBV12-3 or TRBV12-4 combines with J gene TRBJ2-3; 8 nucleotides match TRBD2. The CDR3 spans 14 residues. Unmatched junction bases numbered 7, after V lost 6 bases and J lost 5 bases. The CDR3 sequence: CASRAGGPVDTQYF. Written as DNA, the CDR3 is TGTGCCAGCAGGGCGGGAGGTCCGGTAGATACGCAGTATTTT.

There are many counts of this clone. The chain joins TRBV11-2 to TRBJ2-7; 12 bases are shared with TRBD2. The J segment lost 7 bases and the V segment lost 0 bases, leaving 4 bases of the junction unmatched. Looked up from germline, CDR1 is SGHAT and CDR2 is FQNNGV. CDR3 size: 15 residues. The CDR3 DNA reads as TGTGCCAGCAGCTTAGATCCTAGCGGGAGGGGGGAGCAGTACTTC. It encodes CASSLDPSGRGEQYF.

This clone appeared once. The chain has TRBV11-3 and TRBJ2-7, with TRBD1 matching over 9 bases. The assigned J gene may be wrong: the sequence end matches TRBJ2-1 better. CDR3 length: 15 residues. Germline assignment: CDR1 SGHNT and CDR2 YENEEA. The CDR3 sequence is CASLPGQGFYNEQFF. CDR3 coding DNA: TGTGCCAGCTTACCGGGACAGGGATTTTACAATGAGCAGTTCTTC.

This clone was counted at least ten times. This chain links TRBV25-1 with TRBJ2-2, with D unclear. Germline V gene sequence: CDR1 MGHDK, CDR2 SYGVNS. The V and J ends lost 6 bases and 6 bases respectively, with 8 bases between them. This CDR3 is built from 12 residues. The CDR3 spells CASRLTPGELFF. The CDR3 coding sequence is TGTGCCAGCAGATTAACCCCCGGGGAGCTGTTTTTT.

This chain links TRBV30 with TRBJ2-2, with D possibly being TRBD1 (6 bases). Trimming took 2 bases from V and 1 from J, leaving 14 bases between them. This CDR3 is built from 16 residues. The V gene's germline CDR1 is GTSNPN and CDR2 SVGIG (reference sequence). The CDR3: CAWSNTGTQNTGELFF. The CDR3, as DNA: TGTGCCTGGAGTAACACCGGGACACAGAACACCGGGGAGCTGTTTTTT.

This rearrangement joins TRBV28 to TRBJ2-3; the match to TRBD2 covers 9 bases. CDR1 is MDHEN and CDR2 is SYDVKM in the germline V gene. The junction had 5 bases not matched to a gene; V was cut back by 2 bases and J by 2 bases. The CDR3 has 16 residues. The CDR3 DNA reads as TGTGCCAGCAGTTTAGGGCTAGCGGGACACACAGATACGCAGTATTTT. It encodes CASSLGLAGHTDTQYF.

This chain connects TRBV4-2 to TRBJ1-4, with D unclear. Trimming took 1 base from V and 3 from J, leaving 3 bases between them. The V gene's germline CDR1 is LGHNA and CDR2 YNFKEQ. The CDR3 is 13 amino acids. CDR3 coding DNA: TGTGCCAGCAGCCAAGCCCCTAATGAAAAACTGTTTTTT. Translation gives CASSQAPNEKLFF.

The rearrangement uses TRBV2 and TRBJ2-3, with D uncertain. Germline V lookup: CDR1 SNHLY, CDR2 FYNNEI. The CDR3 length is 14 residues. The ends were cut back, 5 bases at V and 4 bases at J, with 13 bases in the middle. The CDR3 sequence is CASSLWTNADTQYF. The CDR3 DNA reads TGTGCCAGCAGTTTATGGACGAATGCAGATACGCAGTATTTT.